These T cell receptor beta chains were read from a single sample in a study of Graves' ophthalmopathy and Graves' hyperthyroidism. Via MiXCR, TCRdb re-called the multiplex PCR reads, giving one row per CDR3 protein. The sample carries 500,000 to 600,000 distinct CDR3 sequences, about 35% recorded once. Sequenced input: peripheral blood or thyroid tissue (not recorded which). Receptor source: an adult man with Graves' hyperthyroidism. CDR3s include the opening cysteine and the closing phenylalanine or tryptophan. A D gene is named only where the DNA matches it firmly. Size tells how often a clone was seen (once, few, many) or the class of an expanded clone, and some rows leave it out.

TRBD1 TRBJ2-5 TRBV7-7 many CASSLGEGTGRGETQYF TGTGCTAGCAGCTTAGGGGAAGGGACAGGGCGCGGAGAGACCCAGTACTTC
- TRBJ2-7 TRBV12-3/TRBV12-4 many CASSLTMFSYEQYF TGTGCCAGCAGTCTTACTATGTTCTCCTACGAGCAGTACTTC
TRBD2 TRBJ2-7 TRBV3-1 many CASSQLPAGGFYEQYF TGTGCCAGCAGCCAATTACCAGCGGGAGGATTCTACGAGCAGTACTTC
- TRBJ1-2 TRBV2 many CASTAKQGYGYTF TGTGCCAGCACAGCAAAACAGGGCTATGGCTACACCTTC
- TRBJ1-2 TRBV29-1 - CSWDMDYGYTF TGCAGCTGGGACATGGACTATGGCTACACCTTC
- TRBJ1-1 TRBV9 many CASSVQERLHTEAFF TGTGCCAGCAGCGTTCAGGAAAGGCTCCACACTGAAGCTTTCTTT
TRBD1 TRBJ1-1 TRBV7-9 few CASSWSGQLNTEAFF TGTGCCAGCAGCTGGTCGGGACAGCTGAACACTGAAGCTTTCTTT
- TRBJ2-7 TRBV27 - CASTSGTEEQYF TGTGCCAGCACCTCCGGGACTGAGGAGCAGTACTTC
- TRBJ2-2 TRBV11-1 - CASSQTIRGRGVTGELFF TGTGCCAGCAGCCAGACGATACGGGGGCGCGGGGTTACCGGGGAGCTGTTTTTT
TRBD1 TRBJ2-7 TRBV20-1 many CSARDGTGLSYEQYF TGCAGTGCTAGAGATGGGACAGGGCTCTCCTACGAGCAGTACTTC
- TRBJ1-6 TRBV6-5 many CASKAHRDNSPLHF TGTGCCAGCAAAGCCCACAGGGATAATTCACCCCTCCACTTT
- TRBJ2-7 TRBV7-2 many CASSLVRYTYEQYF TGTGCCAGCAGCTTAGTCCGGTATACCTACGAGCAGTACTTC
- TRBJ2-2 TRBV29-1 - CSVDRETGELFF TGCAGCGTTGACCGAGAGACCGGGGAGCTGTTTTTT
TRBD1 TRBJ1-6 TRBV5-1 few CASSGTGDNSPLHF TGCGCCAGCTCCGGGACAGGGGATAATTCACCCCTCCACTTT
TRBD1 TRBJ1-5 TRBV7-8 many CASSSQGFSNQPQHF TGTGCCAGCAGCTCACAGGGGTTTAGCAATCAGCCCCAGCATTTT
TRBD1 TRBJ1-1 TRBV15 many CATSRERTGTNTEAFF TGTGCCACCAGCAGAGAACGGACAGGGACTAACACTGAAGCTTTCTTT
TRBD2 TRBJ2-7 TRBV20-1 many CSAHGPGGYEQYF TGCAGTGCTCACGGTCCGGGGGGTTACGAGCAGTACTTC
- TRBJ2-5 TRBV11-2 - CASSRRVGGETQYF TGTGCCAGCAGCCGGAGGGTGGGAGGAGAGACCCAGTACTTC
- TRBJ1-2 TRBV11-2 - CASSTNQGRGYTF TGTGCCAGCAGCACGAACCAGGGGCGAGGCTACACCTTC
- TRBJ1-1 TRBV25-1 - CASSEWGHSIEAFF TGTGCCAGCAGTGAATGGGGACACAGCATTGAAGCTTTCTTT
TRBD1 TRBJ1-2 TRBV29-1 - CSYASGGFFDGYTF TGCAGCTACGCCTCAGGGGGTTTCTTCGATGGCTACACCTTC
- TRBJ1-1 TRBV29-1 once CSVEDLAVLGTEAFF TGCAGCGTTGAAGATCTGGCGGTGCTGGGCACTGAAGCTTTCTTT
- TRBJ1-2 TRBV12-3/TRBV12-4 few CASSLRGGVYGYTF TGTGCCAGCAGTTTGAGAGGTGGGGTCTATGGCTACACCTTC
- TRBJ2-5 TRBV20-1 many CSASEGSGVGAQYF TGCAGTGCTAGTGAGGGTTCGGGAGTTGGGGCCCAGTACTTC
- TRBJ1-5 TRBV5-1 - CASSLGTLNQPQHF TGCGCCAGCAGCTTGGGGACATTAAATCAGCCCCAGCATTTT
TRBD2 TRBJ2-5 TRBV24-1 many CATSDAREGGETQYF TGTGCCACCAGTGATGCACGGGAGGGCGGAGAGACCCAGTACTTC
- TRBJ1-2 TRBV13 many CASSFLYSPDSYYGYTF TGTGCCAGCAGCTTCCTTTACAGCCCTGACTCATACTATGGCTACACCTTC
- TRBJ1-2 TRBV10-2 - CASSYTDGARADYGYTF TGTGCCAGCAGTTACACTGACGGGGCGCGGGCCGACTATGGCTACACCTTC
TRBD1 TRBJ2-7 TRBV15 - CASSLTGDHYEQYF TGTGCCAGCAGCCTTACAGGGGATCACTACGAGCAGTACTTC
- TRBJ1-1 TRBV29-1 - CSVIKGVTGNTEAFF TGCAGCGTTATTAAGGGGGTAACTGGAAACACTGAAGCTTTCTTT
- TRBJ2-5 TRBV5-4 - CASSLVATKLSDGTQYF TGTGCCAGCAGCTTAGTTGCGACAAAGCTGTCCGATGGGACCCAGTACTTC
- TRBJ1-1 TRBV30 few CAWNSRGRTEAFF TGTGCCTGGAACAGCCGGGGGAGGACTGAAGCTTTCTTT
TRBD1 TRBJ2-5 TRBV9 - CASSGQGQGQETQYF TGTGCCAGCAGCGGCCAGGGACAGGGACAAGAGACCCAGTACTTC
TRBD1 TRBJ2-3 TRBV7-3 - CASSSGGQTDTQYF TGTGCCAGCAGCTCAGGGGGCCAGACAGATACGCAGTATTTT
- TRBJ1-1 TRBV9 - CASSVGGSGERTEAFF TGTGCCAGCAGCGTAGGGGGGTCAGGGGAGAGAACTGAAGCTTTCTTT
TRBD2 TRBJ2-7 TRBV2 many CASSEGEGQYF TGTGCCAGCAGTGAGGGGGAGGGGCAGTACTTC
TRBD1 TRBJ1-1 TRBV20-1 many CSARAKGAADTEAFF TGCAGTGCTAGAGCAAAGGGGGCCGCGGACACTGAAGCTTTCTTT
- TRBJ2-7 TRBV20-1 many CSASGSATTYEQYF TGCAGTGCTAGCGGGAGCGCTACCACCTACGAGCAGTACTTC
- TRBJ2-7 TRBV4-2 - CASSQDERGEQYF TGTGCCAGCAGCCAAGATGAACGAGGCGAGCAGTACTTC
TRBD1 TRBJ1-1 TRBV20-1 once CSAHYDSPGGEAFF TGCAGTGCTCACTACGATAGTCCAGGGGGGGAAGCTTTCTTT
- TRBJ1-1 TRBV9 - CASSVGGPWTEAFF TGTGCCAGCAGCGTAGGGGGCCCGTGGACTGAAGCTTTCTTT
TRBD1 TRBJ1-3 TRBV7-9 many CASNSGGPSGNTIYF TGTGCCAGCAACTCAGGGGGGCCCTCTGGAAACACCATATATTTT
TRBD2 TRBJ2-5 TRBV15 - CATSELGLAGRETQYF TGTGCCACCAGCGAATTGGGACTAGCCGGGCGGGAGACCCAGTACTTC
TRBD1 TRBJ2-7 TRBV7-8 - CASSSLDRRLIAYEQYF TGTGCCAGCAGTTCATTGGACAGGCGGCTGATAGCCTACGAGCAGTACTTC
- TRBJ1-1 TRBV12-3/TRBV12-4 many CASSFLRWGEAFF TGTGCCAGCAGTTTTCTTAGATGGGGGGAAGCTTTCTTT
TRBD2 TRBJ2-5 TRBV7-2 few CASSSRGGGLETQYF TGTGCCAGCAGCTCCCGGGGGGGCGGCTTGGAGACCCAGTACTTC
- TRBJ1-3 TRBV29-1 - CSVVRGNF TGCAGCGTTGTACGGGGTAACTTT
TRBD2 TRBJ2-3 TRBV7-9 once CASSASSGSTDTQYF TGTGCCAGCAGCGCCTCTAGCGGGTCCACAGATACGCAGTATTTT
- TRBJ2-2 TRBV29-1 many CSVGHEAANTGELFF TGCAGCGTCGGACACGAAGCCGCGAACACCGGGGAGCTGTTTTTT
- TRBJ1-5 TRBV24-1 - CATGAQSVPNQPQHF TGTGCTACCGGGGCGCAGTCCGTCCCTAATCAGCCCCAGCATTTT
- TRBJ1-5 TRBV5-1 few CASSLLPGHNQPQHF TGCGCCAGCAGCTTGCTGCCAGGGCACAATCAGCCCCAGCATTTT
TRBD2 TRBJ2-5 TRBV29-1 - CSVGRAGGSETQYF TGCAGCGTTGGCAGAGCGGGGGGGAGCGAGACCCAGTACTTC
- TRBJ2-7 TRBV7-9 once CAWSVKGYEQYF TGTGCCTGGAGTGTTAAGGGCTACGAGCAGTACTTC
TRBD1 TRBJ1-2 TRBV2 - CASSLAGGDYGYTF TGTGCCAGCAGTCTCGCAGGGGGTGACTATGGCTACACCTTC